Below are 26 T cell receptor beta chains sequenced from a single sample in a study of regulatory dendritic cells for organ transplantation. Sequenced by immunoSEQ multiplex PCR; TCRdb stores in-frame clones only, minus some. The table records 25,000 to 30,000 clones, roughly 80% of them present only once. Sequenced sample: naive CD4+ T cells from blood. Subset here: CD45RA+ naive T cells. The receptors shown here come from a human donor in good health.

The chain joins TRBV11-3 to TRBJ1-6; the D is unclear. V shed 5 bases and J shed 5 bases, with 13 bases lying between them. CDR1 is SGHNT and CDR2 is YENEEA in the germline V gene. This CDR3 is 15 amino acids long. CDR3: CASSPRSGNNSPLHF. The CDR3 region has the DNA TGTGCCAGCAGCCCCCGTAGCGGAAATAATTCACCCCTCCACTTT. Full variable domain (rest looked up from reference TRBV11-3 and TRBJ1-6): EAGVVQSPRYKIIEKKQPVAFWCNPISGHNTLYWYLQNLGQGPELLIRYENEEAVDDSQLPKDRFSAERLKGVDSTLKIQPAELGDSAVYLCASSPRSGNNSPLHFGNGTRLTVT.

The chain joins TRBV7-2 to TRBJ2-7; tentatively, D is TRBD2 (5 bases). Germline lookup yields CDR1 SGHTA and CDR2 FQGNSA. This CDR3 comprises 14 residues. V dropped 6 bases and J dropped 0 bases, with 12 bases sitting between them. The CDR3 region has the DNA TGTGCCAGCAGTCTAGAGGGTAGCTCCTACGAGCAGTACTTC. Translated, it gives CASSLEGSSYEQYF.

J is TRBJ1-6 and V is TRBV10-3; a weak D match, TRBD1 (5 bases). Deletions cut 6 bases from V and 0 bases from J, with 12 bases between. The CDR3 is 16 amino acids. Per the germline V gene, CDR1 is ENHRY and CDR2 is SYGVKD. The CDR3, as DNA: TGTGCCATCAGGGGCGGGGACCTCTCCTATAATTCACCCCTCCACTTT. Its translation: CAIRGGDLSYNSPLHF.

The chain carries TRBV18 and TRBJ1-5, with D possibly being TRBD1 (5 bases). This CDR3 spans 14 amino acids. Germline CDR1 reads KGHSH; CDR2 reads LQKENI. V lost 8 bases to trimming and J lost 1 base, with 12 bases between them. Written as DNA, the CDR3 is TGTGCCAGCGCAACCCAGGGAAGCAATCAGCCCCAGCATTTT. It yields the protein CASATQGSNQPQHF.

The chain has TRBV2 and TRBJ1-6; maybe TRBD1 (5 bases). The CDR3 sequence is 13 residues long. Trimming removed 7 bases at V and 7 bases at J, with 11 bases between. Germline V lookup: CDR1 SNHLY, CDR2 FYNNEI. CDR3 sequence (DNA): TGTGCCAGCAATAGGGACTCCAATTCACCCCTCCACTTT. The encoded protein is CASNRDSNSPLHF.

The chain links TRBV9 to TRBJ1-2, with D perhaps matching TRBD1 (6 bases). This CDR3 is 14 amino acids long. With 4 bases removed from V and 8 bases from J, the gap between germline ends came to 18 bases. The V gene's germline CDR1 is SGDLS and CDR2 YYNGEE. Here the CDR3 reads CASSTTSQGRGYTF. CDR3 bases: TGTGCCAGCAGCACAACTTCACAGGGCAGGGGCTACACCTTC. Variable domain in full (rest from reference TRBV9 and TRBJ1-2): DSGVTQTPKHLITATGQRVTLRCSPRSGDLSVYWYQQSLDQGLQFLIQYYNGEERAKGNILERFSAQQFPDLHSELNLSSLELGDSALYFCASSTTSQGRGYTFGSGTRLTVV.

V usage is TRBV2 and J usage is TRBJ1-3, with a weak D call TRBD1 (6 bases). This CDR3 has 15 residues. Germline CDR1 reads SNHLY; CDR2 reads FYNNEI. Trimming pared 1 base from V and 2 bases from J, leaving 9 bases between. The CDR3 spells CASSEGWGPGNTIYF. CDR3 coding DNA: TGTGCCAGCAGTGAAGGGTGGGGGCCTGGAAACACCATATATTTT.

The chain couples TRBV5-1 to TRBJ1-1; 7 bases are shared with TRBD1. Germline CDR1 is SGHRS and CDR2 is YFSETQ. The CDR3 has 14 residues. Losses at the gene ends were 2 bases for V and 4 bases for J; bases not matched to a gene: 5. The CDR3 DNA sequence: TGCGCCAGCAGCTTCTCAGGGGGGATCACTGAAGCTTTCTTT. Protein: CASSFSGGITEAFF.

The chain has TRBV5-4 and TRBJ1-4; 7 positions match TRBD1. This CDR3 has 14 amino acids. Germline V gene lookup returns CDR1 SGHNT and CDR2 YYREEE (reference sequence). The V and J ends lost 3 bases and 7 bases, in that order; junction bases with no gene match: 6. The DNA of the CDR3 is TGTGCCAGCAGCTCGACAGGGTCAGGTGAAAAACTGTTTTTT. Translated: CASSSTGSGEKLFF.

This rearrangement joins TRBV9 to TRBJ2-2; possible D gene TRBD1, 6 bases. The CDR3 totals 13 residues. Looked up from germline, CDR1 is SGDLS and CDR2 is YYNGEE. The germline V and J ends were trimmed by 4 bases and 6 bases, with 10 bases remaining between them. CDR3 coding DNA: TGTGCCAGCAGCCCCAGGGGCGCCGGGGAGCTGTTTTTT. Encoded protein: CASSPRGAGELFF.

This clone turned up a few times. This chain joins TRBV4-2 and TRBJ1-2, with unresolved D. CDR1 LGHNA and CDR2 YNFKEQ come from the germline V gene. The V and J ends lost 0 bases and 8 bases respectively, with 13 bases between them. This CDR3 comprises 14 residues. In nucleotides, the CDR3 is TGTGCCAGCAGCCAAGAGGGGATCGGGAGGGGCTACACCTTC. Translating gives CASSQEGIGRGYTF.

The chain combines TRBV5-1 with TRBJ1-1; 11 bases fit TRBD1. The CDR3 spans 16 residues. Germline CDR1 is SGHRS and CDR2 is YFSETQ. After removal of 2 bases from V and 4 bases from J, the junction contained 7 bases not matched to a gene. CDR3 bases: TGCGCCAGCAGCTTAGGACAGGGGGCGAGTGTCACTGAAGCTTTCTTT. Its protein is CASSLGQGASVTEAFF.

The J gene is TRBJ1-1, the V gene TRBV7-9; 10 bases agree with TRBD1. CDR3 length: 16 amino acids. Germline-derived CDR1 and CDR2 are SEHNR and FQNEAQ (reference sequence). V shed 6 bases and J 4 bases; nucleotides not matched to a gene: 11. The CDR3 DNA reads as TGTGCCAGCAGTCACCGGGAGACAGGGGGCATCACTGAAGCTTTCTTT. It is translated as CASSHRETGGITEAFF.

V is TRBV7-7 and J is TRBJ2-2; a possible D gene is TRBD2 (6 bases). This CDR3 contains 15 residues. Germline CDR1 is SSHAT and CDR2 is FNYEAQ (reference sequence). V was shortened by 5 bases and J by 2 bases, with 12 bases between the two germline ends. CDR3 in amino acids: CASSPPGLNTGELFF. DNA of the CDR3: TGTGCCAGCAGCCCACCGGGACTCAACACCGGGGAGCTGTTTTTT.

This rearrangement joins TRBV29-1 to TRBJ1-2; the D gene is possibly TRBD1 (5 bases). Looked up from germline, CDR1 is SQVTM and CDR2 is ANQGSEA. This CDR3 contains 11 residues. The V end was cut by 5 bases, the J end by 4 bases, with 8 bases between. The DNA for the CDR3 is TGCAGCGTTCTCCAGGGCTATGGCTACACCTTC. Translating it yields CSVLQGYGYTF.

This chain uses TRBV5-1 with TRBJ2-1, with 7 bases lining up with TRBD1. Germline V CDR1 and CDR2: SGHRS, YFSETQ. The V and J ends lost 1 base and 1 base, in that order; junction bases with no gene match: 2. The CDR3 covers 15 residues. For the CDR3, the DNA is TGCGCCAGCAGCTTGCTCAGGGGGTCCTACAATGAGCAGTTCTTC. As protein: CASSLLRGSYNEQFF.

This chain joins TRBV5-1 and TRBJ2-5, with a tentative D call TRBD1 (5 bases). CDR1 and CDR2 (germline): SGHRS, YFSETQ. CDR3 length equals 13 residues. V lost 5 bases, J lost 1 base, and 9 bases lay in between. CDR3 nucleotide sequence: TGCGCCAGCAGACCCAGGGTCCAAGAGACCCAGTACTTC. This sequence encodes CASRPRVQETQYF. Full variable domain (remainder filled in from reference TRBV5-1 and TRBJ2-5): KAGVTQTPRYLIKTRGQQVTLSCSPISGHRSVSWYQQTPGQGLQFLFEYFSETQRNKGNFPGRFSGRQFSNSRSEMNVSTLELGDSALYLCASRPRVQETQYFGPGTRLLVL.

The chain uses TRBV29-1 and TRBJ2-3; 7 bases align to TRBD2. Germline lookup yields CDR1 SQVTM and CDR2 ANQGSEA. V lost 3 bases, J lost 1 base, and 7 bases stayed unmatched. This CDR3 contains 15 residues. The CDR3 protein is CSVDPPAGGTDTQYF. The CDR3 DNA sequence: TGCAGCGTTGATCCGCCGGCGGGGGGCACAGATACGCAGTATTTT.

V usage is TRBV14 and J usage is TRBJ2-2, with TRBD2 as a possible D gene (5 bases). This CDR3 region has 14 residues. Germline CDR1 and CDR2: SGHDN and FVKESK. The ends were cut back, 0 bases at V and 4 bases at J, with 6 bases in the middle. CDR3: CASSQDRGTGELFF. DNA for the CDR3: TGTGCCAGCAGCCAAGATCGGGGCACCGGGGAGCTGTTTTTT.

This chain uses TRBV9 with TRBJ2-2; D is perhaps TRBD1 (7 bases). The CDR3 spans 17 residues. The germline V and J ends were trimmed by 0 bases and 5 bases, with 17 bases remaining between them. CDR1 SGDLS and CDR2 YYNGEE come from the germline V gene. The CDR3 is CASSVEPQGRWTGELFF. CDR3 nucleotides: TGTGCCAGCAGCGTAGAACCACAGGGGAGGTGGACCGGGGAGCTGTTTTTT.

The V and J genes are TRBV7-8 and TRBJ1-1, with a possible D match to TRBD1 (5 bases). The CDR3 runs 14 residues. Between the trimmed V and J ends, which lost 2 bases and 1 base, there was a span of 8 bases. CDR1 is SGHVS, CDR2 FQNEAQ, per germline. The CDR3 protein is CASSLTTENTEAFF. The CDR3 DNA follows: TGTGCCAGCAGCTTAACGACAGAGAACACTGAAGCTTTCTTT.

V and J are TRBV2 and TRBJ1-5; D possibly corresponds to TRBD1 (5 bases). The CDR3 has 14 residues. Per the germline V gene, CDR1 is SNHLY and CDR2 is FYNNEI. Deletions cut 7 bases from V and 7 bases from J, with 17 bases between. Here the CDR3 DNA reads TGTGCCAGCACCTCCGGGACTGAGTCGCAGCCCCAGCATTTT. As protein: CASTSGTESQPQHF.

This clone was counted only a few times. The V call is TRBV18, the J call TRBJ2-2, with D unresolved. V was cut by 6 bases and J by 0 bases, with 14 bases left in between. This CDR3 is built from 16 residues. CDR1 is KGHSH and CDR2 is LQKENI in the germline V gene. CDR3 amino acids: CASSAQPLANTGELFF. The CDR3, as DNA: TGTGCCAGCTCGGCACAGCCACTCGCGAACACCGGGGAGCTGTTTTTT.

The rearrangement uses TRBV19 and TRBJ2-5, with TRBD2 as a possible D gene (6 bases). Trimming pared 4 bases from V and 3 bases from J, leaving 9 bases between. This CDR3 has 13 residues. Germline V gene data show CDR1 as LNHDA and CDR2 as SQIVND (reference sequence). CDR3 DNA sequence: TGTGCCAGTAGTACGGGACTGAAAGAGACCCAGTACTTC. Translating it yields CASSTGLKETQYF. The full variable domain, its missing parts supplied by reference TRBV19 and TRBJ2-5, is DGGITQSPKYLFRKEGQNVTLSCEQNLNHDAMYWYRQDPGQGLRLIYYSQIVNDFQKGDIAEGYSVSREKKESFPLTVTSAQKNPTAFYLCASSTGLKETQYFGPGTRLLVL.

The rearrangement uses TRBV11-1 and TRBJ2-3, with TRBD1 matching over 8 bases. Trimming took 6 bases from V and 6 from J; bases not matched to a gene: 14. From germline, CDR1 is SGHAT and CDR2 FQDESV (reference sequence). The CDR3 is 16 amino acids. Written as DNA, the CDR3 is TGTGCCAGCAGACTCAGGGGGCGCGTTTACGGTGATACGCAGTATTTT. Translation gives CASRLRGRVYGDTQYF.

The chain recombines TRBV5-1 with TRBJ1-1; D call uncertain. The CDR3 is made up of 14 amino acids. Trimming took 4 bases from V and 1 from J, leaving 11 bases between them. Per the germline V gene, CDR1 is SGHRS and CDR2 is YFSETQ. CDR3 sequence reads: CASSDRGTNTEAFF. DNA for the CDR3: TGCGCCAGCAGCGACCGGGGAACGAACACTGAAGCTTTCTTT.